These T cell receptor beta chains were read from a single sample in a study of blood T cell repertoires in COVID-19. Using immunoSEQ multiplex PCR, the repertoire was profiled, and TCRdb retains in-frame clones only, with some absent. The profile shows 72,000 or so clones, more than 80% of them singletons. The sequenced sample was peripheral blood. These receptors all stem from a woman aged 80 or older with active or convalescent COVID-19. Each CDR3 is given with its conserved first and last residue. Fields, in order: CDR3 length, V gene, CDR3 protein.

15 TRBV3-1/TRBV3-2 CASSQERPGSYEQYF
17 TRBV4-3 CASSQESDRGRTDTQYF
15 TRBV7-9 CASSLGSGYTDTQYF
13 TRBV6-6 CASKGSDVEAAFF
15 TRBV9 CASSHAGGPGNEQFF
13 TRBV27 CASSIDRVEKLFF
15 TRBV28 CASSLRGLLSYGYTF
16 TRBV7-2 CASSLSRGTSGNTIYF
14 TRBV11-1 CASSLGVDSNIQYF
15 TRBV4-1 CASSQGGGRSYEQYF
13 TRBV3-1/TRBV3-2 CASSNTGDTEAFF
13 TRBV12-3/TRBV12-4 CASRGTGRYEQYF
16 TRBV3-1/TRBV3-2 CASSQETSGGAGEQFF
15 TRBV7-2 CASAVELIYNSPLHF
16 TRBV9 CASSVGVMVRGNEQFF
14 TRBV11-2 CASSWGGGGNTIYF
14 TRBV28 CASSLIRLAFFQFF
15 TRBV30 CAWSVASSGGQTQYF
16 TRBV9 CASSVVPGGQNTEAFF
14 TRBV28 CASVEASGGSEQFF
15 TRBV5-1 CASSLVGGGPDTQYF
15 TRBV5-4 CASTGTPSGANVLTF
16 TRBV28 CASSQPLWSYNSPLHF
13 TRBV27 CASSWTDNQPQHF
12 TRBV10-3 CAISREHNEQFF
17 TRBV9 CASSVLGRSGGTGELFF
15 TRBV9 CASSAGTGMNTEAFF
14 TRBV15 CATSRDGGNQPQHF
14 TRBV5-5 CASSLDRDYQPQHF
15 TRBV4-3 CASSQARSGGYTQYF
18 TRBV7-9 CASSLGALEGDVSFGYTF
14 TRBV5-1 CASSLAVMNTEAFF
14 TRBV9 CASSPGGPYNEQFF
14 TRBV7-9 CASSWTTNTGELFF
14 TRBV5-1 CASSFRDRVYEQYF
14 TRBV28 CASSLFGVNEKLFF
15 TRBV14 CASSLLDSRDYEQYF
13 TRBV7-2 CASSLGLATEAFF
13 TRBV5-1 CASSQTENTEAFF
16 TRBV9 CASSVVGPTGGDTQYF